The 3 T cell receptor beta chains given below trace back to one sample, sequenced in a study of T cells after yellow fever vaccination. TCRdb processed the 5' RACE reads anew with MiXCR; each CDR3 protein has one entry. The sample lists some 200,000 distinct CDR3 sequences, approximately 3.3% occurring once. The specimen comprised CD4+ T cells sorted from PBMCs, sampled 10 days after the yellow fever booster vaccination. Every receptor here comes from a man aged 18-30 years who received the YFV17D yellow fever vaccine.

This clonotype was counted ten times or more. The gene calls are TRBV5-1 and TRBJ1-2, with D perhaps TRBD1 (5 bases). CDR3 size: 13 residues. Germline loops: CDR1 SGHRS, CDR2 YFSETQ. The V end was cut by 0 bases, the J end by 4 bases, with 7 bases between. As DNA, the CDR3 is TGCGCCAGCAGCTTGGACAGGTTCTATGGCTACACCTTC. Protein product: CASSLDRFYGYTF.

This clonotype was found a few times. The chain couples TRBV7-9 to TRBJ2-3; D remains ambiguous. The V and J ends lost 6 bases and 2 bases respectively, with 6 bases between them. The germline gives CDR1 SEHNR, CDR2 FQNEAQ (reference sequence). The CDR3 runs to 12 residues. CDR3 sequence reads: CASSQHTDTQYF. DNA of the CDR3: TGTGCCAGCAGTCAGCACACAGATACGCAGTATTTT.

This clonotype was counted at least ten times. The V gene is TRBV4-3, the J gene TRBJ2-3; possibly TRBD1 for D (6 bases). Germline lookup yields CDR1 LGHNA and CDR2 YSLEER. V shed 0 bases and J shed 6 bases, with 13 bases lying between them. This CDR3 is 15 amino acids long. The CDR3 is CASSQDRTASDTQYF. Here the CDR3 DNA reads TGCGCCAGCAGCCAAGATAGGACAGCCTCCGATACGCAGTATTTT.